Below are 13 T cell receptor beta chains sequenced from a single sample in a study of control samples from healthy donors and cancer patients. Libraries were prepared by immunoSEQ multiplex PCR; TCRdb keeps only in-frame clonotypes and omits some of them. The sample lists about 86,000 clones, 70% to 90% occurring once. Sequencing was carried out using PBMCs. The receptors derive from a woman aged 45 to 65 with colorectal cancer.

The CDR3 loop reads CASKRQDTGELFF. The CDR3 DNA sequence: TGTGCCAGCAAACGACAGGACACCGGGGAGCTGTTTTTT. The J gene is TRBJ2-2, the V gene TRBV12-3 or TRBV12-4, with D possibly TRBD1 on 6 matching bases. The V end was cut by 7 bases, the J end by 3 bases, with 9 bases between. The length of the CDR3 is 13 residues.

The chain joins TRBV9 to TRBJ1-2, with D uncertain. V was cut by 0 bases and J by 4 bases, with 7 bases left in between. Per the germline V gene, CDR1 is SGDLS and CDR2 is YYNGEE. The CDR3 spans 13 residues. CDR3 sequence (DNA): TGTGCCAGCAGCGTAGGAGGGATCTATGGCTACACCTTC. As protein: CASSVGGIYGYTF.

The chain recombines TRBV2 with TRBJ2-7; D gene uncertain. Germline V lookup: CDR1 SNHLY, CDR2 FYNNEI. The V end was cut by 6 bases, the J end by 3 bases, with 9 bases between. The CDR3 length is 12 residues. This chain's CDR3 is CASSSWNYEQYV. The CDR3 coding sequence is TGTGCCAGCAGCTCTTGGAACTACGAGCAGTACGTC.

The chain joins TRBV6-5 to TRBJ1-2; no firm D call. V gave up 2 bases and J gave up 0 bases, with 13 bases separating them. The CDR3 has 16 residues. Germline V gives CDR1 MNHEY, CDR2 SVGAGI. CDR3 in amino acids: CASSYVVGVPNYGYTF. In DNA, the CDR3 is TGTGCCAGCAGTTACGTAGTCGGAGTTCCTAACTATGGCTACACCTTC.

This rearrangement joins TRBV30 to TRBJ1-2; possible D gene TRBD1, 6 bases. Germline assignment: CDR1 GTSNPN and CDR2 SVGIG (reference sequence). The CDR3 has 12 residues. V lost 4 bases and J 5 bases, leaving 11 bases between the germline ends. For the CDR3, the DNA is TGTGCCTGGACAGGGGTAAGGTATGGCTACACCTTC. Translated: CAWTGVRYGYTF.

The chain links TRBV2 to TRBJ1-5; D is possibly TRBD1 (5 bases). The CDR3 length is 14 residues. Trimming pared 5 bases from V and 0 bases from J, leaving 8 bases between. The V gene's germline CDR1 is SNHLY and CDR2 FYNNEI. The CDR3 reads CASSMGLSNQPQHF. DNA of the CDR3: TGTGCCAGCAGTATGGGACTTAGCAATCAGCCCCAGCATTTT.

This clone was seen more than once but under ten times. V usage is TRBV5-8 and J usage is TRBJ1-6, with TRBD1 matching over 7 bases. The CDR3 has 13 amino acids. Germline V CDR1 and CDR2: SGHTS, YDEGEE. V lost 4 bases and J lost 8; bases outside the gene matches: 3. CDR3 in amino acids: CASSEDRDSPLHF. Written as DNA, the CDR3 is TGTGCCAGCAGCGAAGACAGGGATTCACCCCTCCACTTT.

The chain has TRBV14 and TRBJ2-3; a possible D gene is TRBD2 (5 bases). The V end was cut by 4 bases, the J end by 3 bases, with 14 bases between. Germline V CDR1 and CDR2: SGHDN, FVKESK. This CDR3 spans 15 amino acids. The CDR3 sequence: CASSPRGTRTDTQYF. In DNA form, the CDR3 reads TGTGCCAGCAGCCCCCGGGGTACAAGGACAGATACGCAGTATTTT.

The chain carries TRBV6-5 and TRBJ1-3, with 8 bases lining up with TRBD1. After removal of 6 bases from V and 3 bases from J, the junction contained 7 bases not matched to a gene. The germline V gene has CDR1 MNHEY and CDR2 SVGAGI. CDR3 length equals 15 residues. The CDR3 DNA follows: TGTGCCAGCAGGGGTCAGGGGGCTGTTGGAAACACCATATATTTT. Amino acid sequence: CASRGQGAVGNTIYF.

The chain joins TRBV10-3 to TRBJ2-7, with 8 bases fitting TRBD1. Germline V CDR1 and CDR2: ENHRY, SYGVKD. V lost 4 bases and J lost 7; bases outside the gene matches: 3. This CDR3 spans 12 amino acids. The CDR3 sequence: CAISGQGWEQYV. In DNA, the CDR3 is TGTGCCATCAGTGGACAGGGGTGGGAGCAGTACGTC.

J is TRBJ2-7 and V is TRBV6-2 or TRBV6-3; 8 bases are shared with TRBD1. This CDR3 spans 13 amino acids. Trimming removed 4 bases from V and 7 bases from J; junction bases left unmatched: 6. The germline gives CDR1 MNHEY, CDR2 SVGEGT. DNA of the CDR3: TGTGCCAGCAGTTGGGCAGGGGGCAGGGAGCAGTACGTC. Protein: CASSWAGGREQYV.

For the CDR3, the DNA is TGTGCCAGTAGTGCCCCCGACCAGGGTAAGCCCCAGCATTTT. As protein: CASSAPDQGKPQHF. The chain links TRBV19 to TRBJ1-5; a possible D gene is TRBD1 (5 bases). Trimming cost V 5 bases and J 8 bases, with 16 bases left between them. CDR1 LNHDA and CDR2 SQIVND come from the germline V gene (reference sequence). The length of the CDR3 is 14 residues.

The genes are TRBV13 and TRBJ2-3; 14 nucleotides align to TRBD2. This CDR3 is 16 amino acids long. From germline, CDR1 is PRHDT and CDR2 FYEKMQ (reference sequence). The ends lost 4 bases at V and 3 bases at J; junction bases unmatched: 3. The CDR3 nucleotides are TGTGCCAGCAGCTCAAGGACTAGCGGGGGGACAGATACGCAGTATTTT. The encoded protein is CASSSRTSGGTDTQYF.